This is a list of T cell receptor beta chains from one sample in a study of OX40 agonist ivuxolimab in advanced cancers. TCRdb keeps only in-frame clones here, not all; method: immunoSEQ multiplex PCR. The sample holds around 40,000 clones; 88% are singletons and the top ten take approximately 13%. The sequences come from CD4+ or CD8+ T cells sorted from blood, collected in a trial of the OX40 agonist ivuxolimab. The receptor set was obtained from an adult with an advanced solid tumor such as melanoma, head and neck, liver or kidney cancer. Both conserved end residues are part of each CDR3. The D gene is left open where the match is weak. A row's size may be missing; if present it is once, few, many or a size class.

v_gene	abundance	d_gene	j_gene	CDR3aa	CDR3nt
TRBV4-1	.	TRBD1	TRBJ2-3	CASSQDRGQRRTDTQYF	TGCGCCAGCAGCCAAGACAGGGGACAGAGACGCACAGATACGCAGTATTTT
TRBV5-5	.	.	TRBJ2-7	CASSSRGASSYEQYF	TGTGCCAGCAGCTCCCGGGGGGCATCCTCCTACGAGCAGTACTTC
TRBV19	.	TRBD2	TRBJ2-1	CASTYGGARNEQFF	TGTGCCAGTACCTACGGGGGGGCCCGGAATGAGCAGTTCTTC
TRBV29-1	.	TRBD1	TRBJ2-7	CSVEGTTTGATGEQYF	TGCAGCGTTGAAGGGACCACGACAGGGGCAACTGGCGAGCAGTACTTC
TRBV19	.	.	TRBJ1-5	CASVSGESSNQPQHF	TGTGCCAGCGTCTCCGGGGAAAGTAGCAATCAGCCCCAGCATTTT
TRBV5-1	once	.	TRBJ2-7	CASSAGSGAAYEQYF	TGCGCCAGCAGCGCCGGCTCGGGGGCCGCCTACGAGCAGTACTTC
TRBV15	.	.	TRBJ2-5	CATSSWSGRVQETQYF	TGTGCCACCAGCAGCTGGAGTGGCAGGGTGCAAGAGACCCAGTACTTC
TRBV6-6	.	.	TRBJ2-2	CASSYRAGNTGELFF	TGTGCCAGCAGTTATCGGGCAGGAAACACCGGGGAGCTGTTTTTT
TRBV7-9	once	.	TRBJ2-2	CASSLGRRDTGELFF	TGTGCCAGCAGCTTGGGGAGGCGGGACACCGGGGAGCTGTTTTTT
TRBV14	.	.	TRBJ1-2	CASSQARGREGYTF	TGTGCCAGCAGCCAAGCGAGAGGGAGAGAAGGCTACACCTTC
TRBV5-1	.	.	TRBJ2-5	CASSLQDQETQYF	TGCGCCAGCAGCTTGCAAGACCAAGAGACCCAGTACTTC
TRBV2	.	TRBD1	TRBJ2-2	CASRDLDGTETNTGELFF	TGTGCCAGCAGGGACCTCGACGGGACAGAGACGAACACCGGGGAGCTGTTTTTT
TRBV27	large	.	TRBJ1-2	CASSPDLGVPPYGYTF	TGTGCCAGCAGTCCCGACCTTGGGGTACCGCCCTACGGCTACACCTTC
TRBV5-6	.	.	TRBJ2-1	CASSVGGNEQFF	TGTGCCAGCAGCGTGGGGGGCAATGAGCAGTTCTTC
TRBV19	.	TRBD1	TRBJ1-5	CATRQGEQPQHF	TGTGCCACCCGACAGGGGGAACAGCCCCAGCATTTT
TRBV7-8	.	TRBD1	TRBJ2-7	CASSQGQARPGEQYF	TGTGCCAGCAGCCAAGGACAGGCCCGCCCGGGCGAGCAGTACTTC
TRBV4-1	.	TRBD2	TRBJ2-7	CASSPGTSGYYEQYF	TGTGCCAGCAGCCCCGGGACTAGCGGTTACTACGAGCAGTACTTC
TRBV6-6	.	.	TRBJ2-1	CASSYSQGSPQFF	TGTGCCAGCAGTTACTCCCAGGGCTCACCTCAGTTCTTC
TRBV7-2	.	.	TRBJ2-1	CAIRRGGYEQFF	TGTGCCATCCGCAGGGGGGGATATGAGCAGTTCTTC
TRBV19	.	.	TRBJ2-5	CASSTPETQYF	TGTGCCAGTAGTACCCCAGAGACCCAGTACTTC
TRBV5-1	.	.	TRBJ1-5	CASSFTGGGNQPQHF	TGCGCCAGCAGCTTTACGGGAGGCGGCAATCAGCCCCAGCATTTT
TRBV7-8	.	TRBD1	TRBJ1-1	CASSLRTGDLNTEAFF	TGTGCCAGCAGCCTAAGGACAGGGGACCTGAACACTGAAGCTTTCTTT
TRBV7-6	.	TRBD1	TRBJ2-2	CASSLPWTGAVGELFF	TGTGCCAGCAGCTTACCTTGGACAGGGGCGGTCGGGGAGCTGTTTTTT
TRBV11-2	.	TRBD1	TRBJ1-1	CASSFGDRGRNTEAFF	TGTGCCAGCAGCTTTGGCGACAGGGGTAGAAACACTGAAGCTTTCTTT
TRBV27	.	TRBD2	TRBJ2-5	CASSTLAGEEETQYF	TGTGCCAGCAGTACCCTAGCGGGAGAGGAAGAGACCCAGTACTTC
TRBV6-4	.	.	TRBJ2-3	CASSDTWDGTDTQYF	TGTGCCAGCAGTGATACCTGGGACGGCACAGATACGCAGTATTTT
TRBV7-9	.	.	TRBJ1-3	CASSSTGIEEATIYF	TGTGCCAGCAGCTCCACCGGGATTGAAGAGGCCACCATATATTTT
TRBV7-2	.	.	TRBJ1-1	CASSEEANVGDEAFF	TGTGCCAGCAGCGAAGAGGCAAATGTAGGTGATGAAGCTTTCTTT
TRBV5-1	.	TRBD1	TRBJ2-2	CASSLTGTGGPDTGELFF	TGCGCCAGCAGCTTGACCGGGACAGGGGGTCCCGACACCGGGGAGCTGTTTTTT
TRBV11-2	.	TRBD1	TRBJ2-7	CASSFGTGVDEQYF	TGTGCCAGCAGCTTCGGGACAGGGGTGGACGAGCAGTACTTC
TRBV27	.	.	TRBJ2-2	CASSGADLTGELFF	TGTGCCAGCAGTGGTGCAGATCTCACCGGGGAGCTGTTTTTT
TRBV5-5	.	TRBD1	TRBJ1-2	CASSSHAGQGPNYGYTF	TGTGCCAGCAGCTCACACGCCGGACAGGGGCCAAACTATGGCTACACCTTC